These 3 T cell receptor beta chains share one sample of origin, sequenced in a study of response to subunit inactivated influenza vaccine. From the RT-PCR reads, TCRdb called clonotypes with MiXCR, one entry per CDR3 protein. The table includes hundreds of thousands of distinct CDR3 sequences, roughly 18% detected once. The specimen comprised PBMCs from blood, sampled 5 to 6 days after vaccination. The source is a man between 45 and 60 years old who received an inactivated influenza vaccine.

This clonotype occurred a few times. The CDR3 reads CSAIGGSYYEQYF. CDR3 nucleotides: TGCAGTGCTATTGGTGGGAGTTACTACGAGCAGTACTTC. The chain is built from TRBV20-1 and TRBJ2-7, with D perhaps matching TRBD2 (5 bases). Germline values: CDR1 DFQATT, CDR2 SNEGSKA (reference sequence). The V gene lost 4 bases and the J gene lost 3 bases, with 13 bases spanning the gap. The CDR3 spans 13 residues.

V is TRBV20-1 and J is TRBJ1-5, with TRBD1 as a possible D gene (5 bases). CDR3 length equals 16 residues. V was shortened by 0 bases and J by 0 bases, with 12 bases between the two germline ends. Germline CDR1 and CDR2: DFQATT and SNEGSKA (reference sequence). The CDR3 DNA follows: TGCAGTGCTAGAGAACTCACAGGATATAGCAATCAGCCCCAGCATTTT. Translating gives CSARELTGYSNQPQHF.

The chain couples TRBV15 to TRBJ2-6; the match to TRBD2 covers 11 bases. Germline CDR1 and CDR2: LNHNV and YYDKDF (reference sequence). Unmatched junction bases numbered 5, after V lost 7 bases and J lost 0 bases. The CDR3 length is 17 residues. CDR3 nucleotides: TGTGCCACCAATGGGGGACTAGCGGTCTCTGGGGCCAACGTCCTGACTTTC. It specifies CATNGGLAVSGANVLTF.